What follows are 11 T cell receptor beta chains derived from one specimen sequenced in a study of T-cell reconstitution after alpha-beta-depleted transplantation in children. TCRbeta library preparation incorporated unique molecular identifiers. TCRdb reprocessed the PCR reads via MiXCR and lists one record per CDR3 protein. This sample has 780,000 or so distinct CDR3 sequences, with roughly 15% found just once. The sample in question was PBMCs, mostly from graft donor cells, obtained 360 days after TCRalphabeta/CD19-depleted stem cell transplant. The receptors were sampled from a male patient under 18 who had a stem cell transplant for acute lymphoblastic leukemia, so the T cells may come from the graft donor.

The V and J genes are TRBV29-1 and TRBJ2-1; 10 positions agree with TRBD2. Germline V CDR1 and CDR2: SQVTM, ANQGSEA. Trimming removed 6 bases from V and 0 bases from J; junction bases left unmatched: 8. The CDR3 runs to 16 residues. In nucleotides, the CDR3 is TGCAGCGTCCCCGGGACTAGCGAGAGCTCCTACAATGAGCAGTTCTTC. Residues: CSVPGTSESSYNEQFF.

The V and J genes are TRBV7-8 and TRBJ2-2; no clear D. V was cut by 4 bases and J by 1 base, with 10 bases left in between. The CDR3 sequence is 15 residues long. CDR1 and CDR2 from the germline V gene are SGHVS and FQNEAQ. CDR3 sequence reads: CASSSAWKNTGELFF. The CDR3 region has the DNA TGTGCCAGCAGCTCCGCTTGGAAGAACACCGGGGAGCTGTTTTTT.

As regards this clonotype: Compared with germline, one end of the junction differs, possibly owing to a read error. J is TRBJ2-3 and V is TRBV7-8; TRBD1 is a possible D gene (6 bases). The CDR3 length is 15 residues. Germline V CDR1 and CDR2: SGHVS, FQNEAQ. This CDR3 reads CASSLEPQRTDTHYF. The CDR3 nucleotides read TGTGCCAGCAGCTTAGAACCCCAGCGGACAGATACGCACTATTTT.

This clonotype was counted a few times. This chain uses TRBV7-9 with TRBJ2-3; 8 bases map to TRBD2. This CDR3 region has 17 residues. Germline trimming cut 2 bases from V and 1 base from J; bases unmatched to any gene: 8. CDR1 is SEHNR and CDR2 is FQNEAQ in the germline V gene (reference sequence). The CDR3 nucleotides are TGTGCCAGCAGCTTAACAGCTGTGACTAGCGGCACAGATACGCAGTATTTT. Amino acids: CASSLTAVTSGTDTQYF.

The chain joins TRBV2 to TRBJ1-2; D is uncertain. The CDR3 is 16 amino acids. Germline loops: CDR1 SNHLY, CDR2 FYNNEI. Deletions cut 4 bases from V and 0 bases from J, with 15 bases between. The CDR3 sequence: CASSVRRNQANYGYTF. CDR3 sequence (DNA): TGTGCCAGCAGTGTGAGAAGAAACCAAGCTAACTATGGCTACACCTTC.

This clonotype was observed a few times. The chain links TRBV9 to TRBJ1-6; no reliable D call. Trimming took 0 bases from V and 7 from J, leaving 11 bases between them. CDR1 SGDLS and CDR2 YYNGEE come from the germline V gene. The CDR3 extends over 15 amino acids. The CDR3 is CASSVDGGPNSPLHF. The DNA for the CDR3 is TGTGCCAGCAGCGTAGACGGCGGACCGAATTCACCCCTCCACTTT.

This clonotype was seen a few times. This chain uses TRBV7-8 with TRBJ2-5; D perhaps matches TRBD2 (6 bases). The CDR3 covers 15 residues. Per the germline V gene, CDR1 is SGHVS and CDR2 is FQNEAQ. Trimming removed 1 base at V and 4 bases at J, with 13 bases between. The CDR3 coding sequence is TGTGCCAGCAGCTTAGTTGGGGGGATCGGAGAGACCCAGTACTTC. It specifies CASSLVGGIGETQYF. The whole variable domain, filled in from reference TRBV7-8 and TRBJ2-5, reads GAGVSQSPRYKVAKRGQDVALRCDPISGHVSLFWYQQALGQGPEFLTYFQNEAQLDKSGLPSDRFFAERPEGSVSTLKIQRTQQEDSAVYLCASSLVGGIGETQYFGPGTRLLVL.

V usage is TRBV5-1 and J usage is TRBJ2-1; D gene ambiguous. This CDR3 is 16 amino acids long. V lost 3 bases and J 8 bases, leaving 21 bases between the germline ends. Germline V gives CDR1 SGHRS, CDR2 YFSETQ. The CDR3 nucleotides are TGCGCCAGCAGCTACGAGGAGATTGGGCTAGGCGATGAGCAGTTCTTC. Amino acids: CASSYEEIGLGDEQFF.

This clonotype was recorded at least ten times. V is TRBV12-3 or TRBV12-4 and J is TRBJ2-2; D unclear. This CDR3 has 17 amino acids. The germline V and J ends were trimmed by 5 bases and 0 bases, with 16 bases remaining between them. The chain's CDR3 is CASSPGWPLPNTGELFF. For the CDR3, the DNA is TGTGCCAGCAGTCCTGGATGGCCGCTCCCGAACACCGGGGAGCTGTTTTTT.

This clonotype showed up many times. The chain links TRBV5-1 to TRBJ2-1; 8 bases line up with TRBD2. Per germline, CDR1 SGHRS and CDR2 YFSETQ. Unmatched junction bases numbered 3, after V lost 0 bases and J lost 4 bases. The CDR3 sequence is 15 residues long. In DNA, the CDR3 is TGCGCCAGCAGCTTGGGACTAGCGATTTACAATGAGCAGTTCTTC. Translation gives CASSLGLAIYNEQFF.

This clonotype has ten or more counts. The chain combines TRBV3-1 with TRBJ2-6; D possibly corresponds to TRBD2 (5 bases). The germline gives CDR1 LGHDT, CDR2 YNNKEL (reference sequence). V was cut by 3 bases and J by 1 base, with 7 bases left in between. The CDR3 has 15 residues. The CDR3 DNA sequence: TGTGCCAGCAGCCAGAGGGTTTCTGGGGCCAACGTCCTGACTTTC. Its translation: CASSQRVSGANVLTF.